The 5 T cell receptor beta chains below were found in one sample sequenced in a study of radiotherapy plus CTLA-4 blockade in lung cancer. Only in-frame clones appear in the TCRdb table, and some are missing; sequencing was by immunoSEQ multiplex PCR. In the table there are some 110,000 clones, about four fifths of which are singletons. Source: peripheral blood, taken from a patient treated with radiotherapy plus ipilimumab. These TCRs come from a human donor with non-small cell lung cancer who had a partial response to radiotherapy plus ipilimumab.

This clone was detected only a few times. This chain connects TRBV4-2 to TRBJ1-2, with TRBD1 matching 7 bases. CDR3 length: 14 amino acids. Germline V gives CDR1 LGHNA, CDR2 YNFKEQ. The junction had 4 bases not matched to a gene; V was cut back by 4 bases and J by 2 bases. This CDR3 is CASSPGTVNYGYTF. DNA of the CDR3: TGTGCCAGCAGCCCCGGGACAGTGAACTATGGCTACACCTTC.

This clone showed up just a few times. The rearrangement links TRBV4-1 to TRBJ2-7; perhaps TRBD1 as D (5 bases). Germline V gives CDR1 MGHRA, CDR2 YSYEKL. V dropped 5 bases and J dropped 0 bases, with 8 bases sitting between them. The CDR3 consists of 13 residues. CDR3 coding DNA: TGCGCCAGCAGCTTCGACAGCTCCTACGAGCAGTACTTC. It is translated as CASSFDSSYEQYF.

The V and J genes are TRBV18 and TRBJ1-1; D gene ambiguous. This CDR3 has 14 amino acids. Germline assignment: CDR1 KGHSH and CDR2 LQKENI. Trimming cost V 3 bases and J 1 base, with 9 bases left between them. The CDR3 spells CASSPNNKNTEAFF. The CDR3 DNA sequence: TGTGCCAGCTCACCTAATAACAAGAACACTGAAGCTTTCTTT.

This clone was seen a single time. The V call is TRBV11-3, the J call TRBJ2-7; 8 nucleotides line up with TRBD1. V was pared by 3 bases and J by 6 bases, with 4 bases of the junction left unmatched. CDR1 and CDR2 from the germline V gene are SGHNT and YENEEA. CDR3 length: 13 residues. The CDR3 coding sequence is TGTGCCAGCAGCTTTGACAGGGGAGGCGAGCAGTACTTC. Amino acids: CASSFDRGGEQYF.

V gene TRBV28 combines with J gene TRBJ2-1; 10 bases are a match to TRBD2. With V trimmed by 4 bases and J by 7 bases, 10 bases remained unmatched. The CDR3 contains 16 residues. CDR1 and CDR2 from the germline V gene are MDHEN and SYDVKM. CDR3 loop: CASSSSSGRVGNEQFF. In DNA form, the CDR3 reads TGTGCCAGCAGTTCCTCTAGCGGGAGAGTAGGGAATGAGCAGTTCTTC.